The 26 T cell receptor beta chains listed next were all sequenced from one sample in a study of cytomegalovirus exposure and HLA in healthy donors. Sequenced by immunoSEQ multiplex PCR; TCRdb stores in-frame clones only, minus some. The sample lists 200,000 to 250,000 clones; 75% to 95% were seen once. The sample taken for sequencing was PBMCs. Receptors originate from a woman in her late teens or twenties in good health and CMV-seronegative.

The rearrangement uses TRBV12-5 and TRBJ2-6; D not resolved. The CDR3 has 13 amino acids. Deletions cut 3 bases from V and 3 bases from J, with 3 bases between. Per germline, CDR1 LGHNT and CDR2 FRNRAP. CDR3 nucleotide sequence: TGTGCTAGTGGTTTTAGTGGGGCCAACGTCCTGACTTTC. Protein: CASGFSGANVLTF. The complete variable domain, with remaining parts taken from reference TRBV12-5 and TRBJ2-6, reads DARVTQTPRHKVTEMGQEVTMRCQPILGHNTVFWYRQTMMQGLELLAYFRNRAPLDDSGMPKDRFSAEMPDATLATLKIQPSEPRDSAVYFCASGFSGANVLTFGAGSRLTVL.

The V gene is TRBV29-1, the J gene TRBJ2-3; 9 positions agree with TRBD1. With 6 bases clipped from V and 6 bases from J, the junction kept 7 bases outside the gene matches. There are 13 residues in the CDR3. Germline V gene sequence: CDR1 SQVTM, CDR2 ANQGSEA. CDR3 DNA sequence: TGCAGCGTGAGACAGGGGGGAGTGGATACGCAGTATTTT. Its translation: CSVRQGGVDTQYF.

The chain recombines TRBV4-2 with TRBJ1-4; 10 nucleotides agree with TRBD1. This CDR3 has 16 residues. Germline trimming cut 3 bases from V and 6 bases from J; bases unmatched to any gene: 7. The V gene's germline CDR1 is LGHNA and CDR2 YNFKEQ. CDR3 region: CASSQGTGEPYEKLFF. DNA of the CDR3: TGTGCCAGCAGCCAGGGGACAGGGGAGCCGTATGAAAAACTGTTTTTT.

The CDR3 is CSVALTANEKLFF. The CDR3 coding sequence is TGCAGCGTCGCCCTGACAGCTAATGAAAAACTGTTTTTT. V and J are TRBV29-1 and TRBJ1-4; TRBD1 might be the D (5 bases). The CDR3 spans 13 residues. V was clipped by 6 bases and J by 3 bases, with 11 bases between them. Germline V gives CDR1 SQVTM, CDR2 ANQGSEA.

The chain recombines TRBV28 with TRBJ1-4; tentatively, D is TRBD1 (6 bases). The V end was cut by 5 bases, the J end by 2 bases, with 9 bases between. The germline V gene has CDR1 MDHEN and CDR2 SYDVKM. CDR3 length equals 14 residues. The CDR3 sequence: CASSATGTNEKLFF. The DNA for the CDR3 is TGTGCCAGCAGTGCAACAGGGACTAATGAAAAACTGTTTTTT.

The chain's CDR3 is CSVEGDGSSYEQYF. The CDR3 DNA sequence: TGCAGCGTTGAAGGGGACGGGAGCTCCTACGAGCAGTACTTC. This chain connects TRBV29-1 to TRBJ2-7, with a tentative D call TRBD2 (6 bases). The CDR3 is made up of 14 amino acids. Looked up from germline, CDR1 is SQVTM and CDR2 is ANQGSEA. Between the trimmed V and J ends, which lost 1 base and 0 bases, there was a span of 10 bases.

The chain is built from TRBV5-6 and TRBJ2-7; a possible D gene is TRBD1 (5 bases). The V end lost 0 bases, the J end lost 5 bases, and 9 bases lay between the germline ends. Germline V gene lookup returns CDR1 SGHDT and CDR2 YYEEEE. The CDR3 contains 13 residues. CDR3 in amino acids: CASSLGQGHEQYF. Here the CDR3 DNA reads TGTGCCAGCAGCTTGGGGCAGGGTCACGAGCAGTACTTC.

As DNA, the CDR3 is TGTGCCAGTAGTCTACAATTACAGGGGAATCAGCCCCAGCATTTT. Its protein product is CASSLQLQGNQPQHF. V usage is TRBV19 and J usage is TRBJ1-5; 7 nucleotides align to TRBD1. CDR1 and CDR2 from the germline V gene are LNHDA and SQIVND (reference sequence). The CDR3 has 15 amino acids. J gave up 4 bases and V 5 bases, and 8 bases lay outside the gene matches.

This chain connects TRBV6-5 to TRBJ2-7; no reliable D call. CDR1 and CDR2 (germline): MNHEY, SVGAGI. The CDR3 totals 13 residues. Deletions cut 4 bases from V and 6 bases from J, with 13 bases between. The CDR3 DNA reads TGTGCCAGCAGTTCCGGGTGGGTGGGCGAGCAGTACTTC. It codes for CASSSGWVGEQYF.

The CDR3 sequence is CASSSNPGQKITEAFF. In nucleotides, the CDR3 is TGTGCCAGCAGCAGTAATCCGGGACAGAAAATTACTGAAGCTTTCTTT. V is TRBV11-2 and J is TRBJ1-1; 7 bases agree with TRBD1. The length of the CDR3 is 16 residues. Germline lookup yields CDR1 SGHAT and CDR2 FQNNGV. The V gene end was trimmed by 5 bases and the J gene end by 5 bases; junction bases not matched to a gene: 14.

This clone is a singleton in its sample. The rearrangement links TRBV11-2 to TRBJ2-7, with a weak D call TRBD2 (6 bases). CDR1 is SGHAT, CDR2 FQNNGV, per germline. The CDR3 covers 15 residues. V was trimmed by 5 bases and J by 1 base, leaving 15 bases between them. The CDR3 loop is CASSPRLVGSYEQYF. The CDR3, as DNA: TGTGCCAGCAGCCCGCGACTAGTAGGGTCCTACGAGCAGTACTTC.

The rearrangement joins TRBV28 to TRBJ1-5; D is possibly TRBD1 (6 bases). The length of the CDR3 is 15 residues. The germline V and J ends were trimmed by 3 bases and 4 bases, with 13 bases remaining between them. Germline V CDR1 and CDR2: MDHEN, SYDVKM. The CDR3 sequence: CASSFHGTPNQPQHF. CDR3 sequence (DNA): TGTGCCAGCAGTTTTCACGGGACACCGAATCAGCCCCAGCATTTT.

J is TRBJ1-1 and V is TRBV27; D might be TRBD1 (5 bases). The V gene lost 6 bases and the J gene lost 0 bases, with 11 bases spanning the gap. CDR3 size: 14 residues. Germline V gene sequence: CDR1 MNHEY, CDR2 SMNVEV (reference sequence). This CDR3 is CASSPGLLNTEAFF. The CDR3 coding sequence is TGTGCCAGCAGCCCGGGACTGCTGAACACTGAAGCTTTCTTT.

The chain combines TRBV11-1 with TRBJ2-1, with a tentative D call TRBD2 (6 bases). The CDR3 runs 17 residues. Trimming cost V 5 bases and J 5 bases, with 22 bases left between them. Germline assignment: CDR1 SGHAT and CDR2 FQDESV (reference sequence). The CDR3 protein is CASSPSGGPIGDNEQFF. Here the CDR3 DNA reads TGTGCCAGCAGCCCTTCCGGAGGGCCAATTGGTGACAATGAGCAGTTCTTC.

The chain carries TRBV6-5 and TRBJ1-2; 10 bases match TRBD1. V shed 6 bases and J 6 bases; nucleotides not matched to a gene: 4. Germline CDR1 is MNHEY and CDR2 is SVGAGI. CDR3 size: 13 residues. The CDR3 sequence: CASRDRGKDGYTF. CDR3 in DNA: TGTGCCAGCAGGGACAGGGGGAAGGATGGCTACACCTTC.

The V call is TRBV7-9, the J call TRBJ2-5; D remains ambiguous. The CDR3 has 14 amino acids. Trimming removed 0 bases at V and 4 bases at J, with 9 bases between. The germline gives CDR1 SEHNR, CDR2 FQNEAQ (reference sequence). The CDR3: CASSLARESETQYF. The CDR3, as DNA: TGTGCCAGCAGCTTAGCCCGAGAATCAGAGACCCAGTACTTC.

The chain joins TRBV28 to TRBJ1-1; D gene ambiguous. The CDR3 loop spans 15 amino acids. V dropped 5 bases and J dropped 3 bases, with 16 bases sitting between them. CDR1 is MDHEN and CDR2 is SYDVKM in the germline V gene. The CDR3 protein is CASSPPVGRDTEAFF. The DNA for the CDR3 is TGTGCCAGCAGTCCGCCCGTTGGTAGAGACACTGAAGCTTTCTTT.

The rearrangement joins TRBV11-2 to TRBJ2-5, with D uncertain. The CDR3 loop spans 15 amino acids. Germline CDR1 and CDR2: SGHAT and FQNNGV. Trimming pared 1 base from V and 5 bases from J, leaving 14 bases between. The CDR3 spells CASSLGTNSRETQYF. CDR3 in DNA: TGTGCCAGCAGCTTAGGTACCAATTCGCGGGAGACCCAGTACTTC.

The V gene is TRBV6-5, the J gene TRBJ1-5; TRBD1 might be the D (5 bases). CDR1 is MNHEY, CDR2 SVGAGI, per germline. CDR3 length: 14 residues. V lost 7 bases to trimming and J lost 12 bases, with 22 bases between them. The CDR3, as DNA: TGTGCCAGCACCCAAAACCCCCAGGGCTTGAACCAGCATTTT. Its protein product is CASTQNPQGLNQHF.

The chain combines TRBV4-2 with TRBJ2-1; D is perhaps TRBD1 (6 bases). Looked up from germline, CDR1 is LGHNA and CDR2 is YNFKEQ. Between the trimmed V and J ends, which lost 0 bases and 5 bases, there was a span of 11 bases. CDR3 length equals 15 residues. This chain's CDR3 is CASSQDRGVHNEQFF. CDR3 nucleotide sequence: TGTGCCAGCAGCCAAGACAGGGGAGTCCACAATGAGCAGTTCTTC.

The chain joins TRBV28 to TRBJ1-5; the match to TRBD1 covers 8 bases. This CDR3 spans 16 amino acids. After removal of 10 bases from V and 3 bases from J, the junction contained 14 bases not matched to a gene. Germline-derived CDR1 and CDR2 are MDHEN and SYDVKM. The CDR3 spells CATFNSLDRDNQPQHF. DNA for the CDR3: TGTGCCACCTTCAACAGCTTGGACAGGGACAATCAGCCCCAGCATTTT. Looking up the rest from reference TRBV28 and TRBJ1-5 gives the full variable domain: DVKVTQSSRYLVKRTGEKVFLECVQDMDHENMFWYRQDPGLGLRLIYFSYDVKMKEKGDIPEGYSVSREKKERFSLILESASTNQTSMYLCATFNSLDRDNQPQHFGDGTRLSIL.

The V and J genes are TRBV5-1 and TRBJ1-1, with 11 positions matching TRBD1. The V segment lost 4 bases and the J segment 0 bases; nucleotides outside the gene matches: 5. The CDR3 totals 16 residues. The germline CDR1 and CDR2 sequences are SGHRS and YFSETQ. Here the CDR3 DNA reads TGCGCCAGCAGCAGAAGGGACAGGGGGATGAACACTGAAGCTTTCTTT. This translates into CASSRRDRGMNTEAFF.

The chain combines TRBV19 with TRBJ1-5; D not certain. This CDR3 has 12 amino acids. Deletions cut 6 bases from V and 5 bases from J, with 8 bases between. CDR1 LNHDA and CDR2 SQIVND come from the germline V gene (reference sequence). The CDR3 loop reads CASRLRDQPQHF. For the CDR3, the DNA is TGTGCCAGTAGGCTCCGGGATCAGCCCCAGCATTTT.

The chain employs TRBV19 and TRBJ1-1; D perhaps matches TRBD1 (6 bases). The V gene's germline CDR1 is LNHDA and CDR2 SQIVND (reference sequence). V shed 11 bases and J shed 5 bases, with 21 bases lying between them. The CDR3 spans 14 residues. CDR3 sequence reads: CASKPPQGRTEAFF. The CDR3 nucleotides are TGTGCCTCAAAACCTCCACAGGGAAGGACTGAAGCTTTCTTT.

This chain connects TRBV19 to TRBJ1-1; 10 bases are shared with TRBD1. The J segment lost 5 bases and the V segment lost 4 bases, leaving 1 base of the junction unmatched. CDR1 and CDR2 from the germline V gene are LNHDA and SQIVND (reference sequence). CDR3 length: 13 residues. DNA of the CDR3: TGTGCCAGTAGTAGGACAGGGGGAACTGAAGCTTTCTTT. Translation gives CASSRTGGTEAFF.

V is TRBV19 and J is TRBJ2-1; no clear D gene. The CDR3 extends over 11 amino acids. Looked up from germline, CDR1 is LNHDA and CDR2 is SQIVND (reference sequence). V was clipped by 9 bases and J by 7 bases, with 10 bases between them. The CDR3 region has the DNA TGTGCCAGGAGCAAGAGGAATGAGCAGTTCTTC. Translated, it gives CARSKRNEQFF.